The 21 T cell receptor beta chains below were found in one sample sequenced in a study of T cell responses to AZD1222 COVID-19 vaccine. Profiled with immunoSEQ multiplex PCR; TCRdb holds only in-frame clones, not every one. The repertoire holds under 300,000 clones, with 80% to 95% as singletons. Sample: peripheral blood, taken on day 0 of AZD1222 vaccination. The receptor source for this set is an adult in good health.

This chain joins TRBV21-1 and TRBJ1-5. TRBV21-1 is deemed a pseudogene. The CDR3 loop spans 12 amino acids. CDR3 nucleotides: TGTGCCAGCAGCAAGTTGAGTCAGCCCCAGCATTTT. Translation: CASSKLSQPQHF.

For the CDR3, the DNA is TGTGCCAGCAGCCCCCGGACTAGCGAGTACAATGAGCAGTTCTTC. Amino acid sequence: CASSPRTSEYNEQFF. The chain couples TRBV11-3 to TRBJ2-1, with 9 bases fitting TRBD2. Germline-derived CDR1 and CDR2 are SGHNT and YENEEA. The V and J ends lost 5 bases and 4 bases, in that order; junction bases with no gene match: 6. CDR3 length equals 15 residues.

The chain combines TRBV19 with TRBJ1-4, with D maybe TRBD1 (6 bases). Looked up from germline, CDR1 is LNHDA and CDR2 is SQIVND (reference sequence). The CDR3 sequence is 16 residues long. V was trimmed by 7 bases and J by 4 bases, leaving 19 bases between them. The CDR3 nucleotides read TGTGCCAGTAACTTGGGGGCCATCGTCGGTAATGAAAAACTGTTTTTT. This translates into CASNLGAIVGNEKLFF. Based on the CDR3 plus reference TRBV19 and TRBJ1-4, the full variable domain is DGGITQSPKYLFRKEGQNVTLSCEQNLNHDAMYWYRQDPGQGLRLIYYSQIVNDFQKGDIAEGYSVSREKKESFPLTVTSAQKNPTAFYLCASNLGAIVGNEKLFFGSGTQLSVL.

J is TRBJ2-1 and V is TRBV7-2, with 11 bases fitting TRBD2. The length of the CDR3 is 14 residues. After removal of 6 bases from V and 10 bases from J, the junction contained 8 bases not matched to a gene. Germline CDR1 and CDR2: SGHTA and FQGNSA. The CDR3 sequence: CASRKGLAGLEQFF. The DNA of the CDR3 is TGTGCCAGCAGGAAAGGACTAGCGGGTCTAGAGCAGTTCTTC.

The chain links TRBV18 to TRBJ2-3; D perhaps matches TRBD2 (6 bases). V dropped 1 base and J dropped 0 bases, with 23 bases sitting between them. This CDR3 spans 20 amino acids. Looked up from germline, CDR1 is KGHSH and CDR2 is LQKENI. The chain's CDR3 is CASSPLGPRGSTFSTDTQYF. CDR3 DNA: TGTGCCAGCTCACCACTGGGTCCGCGGGGCTCTACCTTTAGCACAGATACGCAGTATTTT.

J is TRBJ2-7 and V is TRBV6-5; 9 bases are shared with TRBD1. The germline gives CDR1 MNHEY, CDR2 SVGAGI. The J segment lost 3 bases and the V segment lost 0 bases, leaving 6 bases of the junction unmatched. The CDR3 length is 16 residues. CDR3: CASSYSSGTGSYEQYF. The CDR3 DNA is TGTGCCAGCAGTTACTCGAGCGGGACAGGGAGCTACGAGCAGTACTTC.

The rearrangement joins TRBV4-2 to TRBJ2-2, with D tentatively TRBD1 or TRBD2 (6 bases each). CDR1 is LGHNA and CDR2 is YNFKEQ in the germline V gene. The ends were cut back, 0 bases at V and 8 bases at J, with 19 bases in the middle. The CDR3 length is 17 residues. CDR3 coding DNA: TGTGCCAGCAGCCAAGATGGATCGGGGGCCACCCCAGGGGAGCTGTTTTTT. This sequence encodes CASSQDGSGATPGELFF.

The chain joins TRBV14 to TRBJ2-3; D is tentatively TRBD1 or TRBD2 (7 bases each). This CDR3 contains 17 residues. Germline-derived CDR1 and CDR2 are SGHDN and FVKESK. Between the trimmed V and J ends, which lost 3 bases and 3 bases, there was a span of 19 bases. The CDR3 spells CASSHSRPGGGTDTQYF. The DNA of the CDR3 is TGTGCCAGCAGCCATTCCCGCCCAGGGGGAGGGACAGATACGCAGTATTTT.

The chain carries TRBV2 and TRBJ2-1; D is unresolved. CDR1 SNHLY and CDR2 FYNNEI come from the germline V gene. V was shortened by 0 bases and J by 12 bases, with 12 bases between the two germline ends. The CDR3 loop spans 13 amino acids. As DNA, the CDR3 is TGTGCCAGCAGTGAAGCGCCTCGGGTACGGCAGTTCTTC. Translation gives CASSEAPRVRQFF. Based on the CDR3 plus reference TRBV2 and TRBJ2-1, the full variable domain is EPEVTQTPSHQVTQMGQEVILRCVPISNHLYFYWYRQILGQKVEFLVSFYNNEISEKSEIFDDQFSVERPDGSNFTLKIRSTKLEDSAMYFCASSEAPRVRQFFGPGTRLTVL.

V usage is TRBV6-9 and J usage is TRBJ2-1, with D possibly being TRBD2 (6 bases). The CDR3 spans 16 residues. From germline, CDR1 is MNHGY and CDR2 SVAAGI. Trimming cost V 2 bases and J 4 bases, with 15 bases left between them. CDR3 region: CASSYQRASEYNEQFF. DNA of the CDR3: TGTGCCAGCAGTTATCAGAGGGCTAGCGAGTACAATGAGCAGTTCTTC.

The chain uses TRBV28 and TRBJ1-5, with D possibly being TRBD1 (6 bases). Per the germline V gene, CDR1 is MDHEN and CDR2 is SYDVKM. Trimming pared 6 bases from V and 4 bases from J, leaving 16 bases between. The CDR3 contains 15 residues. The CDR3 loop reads CASRLGPGANQPQHF. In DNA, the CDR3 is TGTGCCAGCAGGTTGGGGCCAGGGGCTAATCAGCCCCAGCATTTT.

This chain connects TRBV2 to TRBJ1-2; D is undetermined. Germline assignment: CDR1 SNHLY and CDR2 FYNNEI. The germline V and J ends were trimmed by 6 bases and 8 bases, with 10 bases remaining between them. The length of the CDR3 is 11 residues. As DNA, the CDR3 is TGTGCCAGCAGCGGACTTGAGGGCTACACCTTC. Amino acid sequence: CASSGLEGYTF.

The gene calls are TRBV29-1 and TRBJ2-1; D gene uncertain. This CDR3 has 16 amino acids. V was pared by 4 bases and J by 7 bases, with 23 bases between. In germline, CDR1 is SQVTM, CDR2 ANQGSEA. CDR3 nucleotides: TGCAGCGTTGTTGAGAACCCCAGAACTCTGAGGAATGAGCAGTTCTTC. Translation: CSVVENPRTLRNEQFF.

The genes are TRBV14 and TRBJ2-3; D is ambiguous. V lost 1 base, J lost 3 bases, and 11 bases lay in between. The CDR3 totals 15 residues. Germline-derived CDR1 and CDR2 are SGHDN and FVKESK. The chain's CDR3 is CASSQGPPNTDTQYF. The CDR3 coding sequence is TGTGCCAGCAGCCAAGGACCCCCCAATACAGATACGCAGTATTTT.

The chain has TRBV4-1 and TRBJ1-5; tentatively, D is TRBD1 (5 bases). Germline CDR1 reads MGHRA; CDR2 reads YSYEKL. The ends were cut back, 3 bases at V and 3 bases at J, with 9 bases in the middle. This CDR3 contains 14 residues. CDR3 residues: CASSQDTYNQPQHF. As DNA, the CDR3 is TGCGCCAGCAGCCAGGACACCTACAATCAGCCCCAGCATTTT.

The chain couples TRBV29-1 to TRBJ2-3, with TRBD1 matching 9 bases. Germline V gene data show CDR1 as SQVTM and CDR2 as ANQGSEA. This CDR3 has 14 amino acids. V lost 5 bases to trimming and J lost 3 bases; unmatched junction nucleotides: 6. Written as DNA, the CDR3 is TGCAGCGTTTCGACAGGGGGGAGGACAGATACGCAGTATTTT. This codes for CSVSTGGRTDTQYF.

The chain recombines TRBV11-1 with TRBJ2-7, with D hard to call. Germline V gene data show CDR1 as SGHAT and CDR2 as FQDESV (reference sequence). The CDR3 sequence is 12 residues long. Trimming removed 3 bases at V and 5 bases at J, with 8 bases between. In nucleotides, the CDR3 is TGTGCCAGCAGCTTTTCGCCCCACGAGCAGTACTTC. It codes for CASSFSPHEQYF. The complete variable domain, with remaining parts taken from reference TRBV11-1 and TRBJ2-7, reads EAEVAQSPRYKITEKSQAVAFWCDPISGHATLYWYRQILGQGPELLVQFQDESVVDDSQLPKDRFSAERLKGVDSTLKIQPAELGDSAMYLCASSFSPHEQYFGPGTRLTVT.

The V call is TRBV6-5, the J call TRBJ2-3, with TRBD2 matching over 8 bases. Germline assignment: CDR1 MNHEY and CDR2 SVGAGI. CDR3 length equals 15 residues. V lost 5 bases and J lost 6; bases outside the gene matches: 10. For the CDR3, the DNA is TGTGCCAGCAGTCAAACGGGGGGGCCTGGGGATACGCAGTATTTT. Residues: CASSQTGGPGDTQYF.

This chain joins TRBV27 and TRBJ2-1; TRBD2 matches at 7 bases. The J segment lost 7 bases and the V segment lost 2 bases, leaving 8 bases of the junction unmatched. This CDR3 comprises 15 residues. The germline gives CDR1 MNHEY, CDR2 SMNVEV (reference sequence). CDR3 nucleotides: TGTGCCAGCAGTTTAAGCGGGGTAGTAGTTAATGAGCAGTTCTTC. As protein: CASSLSGVVVNEQFF.

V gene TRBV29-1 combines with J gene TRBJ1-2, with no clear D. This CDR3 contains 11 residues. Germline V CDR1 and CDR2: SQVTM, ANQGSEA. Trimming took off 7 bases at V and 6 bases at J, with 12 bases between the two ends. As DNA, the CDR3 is TGCAGCGGGACTTCCGGGGATGGCTACACCTTC. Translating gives CSGTSGDGYTF.

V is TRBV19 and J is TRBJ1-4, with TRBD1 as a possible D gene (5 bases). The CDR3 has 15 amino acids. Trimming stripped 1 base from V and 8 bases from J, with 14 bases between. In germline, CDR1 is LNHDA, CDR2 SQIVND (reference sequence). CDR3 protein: CASSIGGTPMEKLFF. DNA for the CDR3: TGTGCCAGTAGTATAGGGGGGACGCCGATGGAAAAACTGTTTTTT.